These T cell receptor beta chains were read from a single sample in a study of blood T cell repertoires in COVID-19. Method: immunoSEQ multiplex PCR; TCRdb's copy keeps in-frame clones and lacks some. The sample lists 150,000 to 200,000 clones; around nine tenths were seen once. Sequencing used PBMCs or T cells enriched from blood (not recorded which). These receptors were taken from a woman between 50 and 59 years old who had recovered from COVID-19. Each CDR3 is given with its conserved first and last residue. The D gene is left open where the match is weak. Rows may omit the clone size; those that give it use once, few, many or a size class.

size	D	V	J	CDR3	DNA
-	TRBD2	TRBV27	TRBJ2-2	CASNPRTGGRTGELFF	TGTGCCAGCAATCCCCGTACGGGGGGGCGCACCGGGGAGCTGTTTTTT
-	-	TRBV18	TRBJ1-1	CASSPVGQLNTEAFF	TGTGCCAGCTCACCAGTTGGACAATTGAACACTGAAGCTTTCTTT
-	-	TRBV29-1	TRBJ1-1	CSGEVGARNTEAFF	TGCAGCGGGGAGGTTGGGGCGAGGAACACTGAAGCTTTCTTT
once	-	TRBV9	TRBJ1-2	CASSNQAGSGYTF	TGTGCCAGCAGCAACCAAGCAGGGTCGGGCTACACCTTC
-	-	TRBV18	TRBJ2-7	CASSRGTDTYEQYF	TGTGCCAGCTCACGCGGGACTGACACCTACGAGCAGTACTTC
once	TRBD2	TRBV3-1/TRBV3-2	TRBJ2-7	CASSSLGAGGPSSYEQYF	TGTGCCAGCAGCTCCCTCGGCGCGGGGGGGCCGAGCTCCTACGAGCAGTACTTC
-	-	TRBV6-5	TRBJ2-1	CASNTGTNEQFF	TGTGCCAGCAATACGGGTACGAATGAGCAGTTCTTC
few	TRBD1	TRBV9	TRBJ2-1	CASSAGTVGEQFF	TGTGCCAGCAGCGCTGGGACAGTTGGTGAGCAGTTCTTC
-	-	TRBV19	TRBJ1-4	CASPTAGNEKLFF	TGTGCCAGTCCGACAGCAGGAAATGAAAAACTGTTTTTT
-	TRBD1	TRBV27	TRBJ2-1	CASSLDRGKQFF	TGTGCCAGCAGTTTGGACAGGGGAAAACAGTTCTTC
-	TRBD1	TRBV6-5	TRBJ1-1	CASSYQGALSTEAFF	TGTGCCAGCAGTTATCAGGGGGCCCTTAGCACTGAAGCTTTCTTT
-	-	TRBV3-1/TRBV3-2	TRBJ1-1	CASSQDRGGRTEAFF	TGTGCCAGCAGCCAAGATCGGGGGGGGAGGACTGAAGCTTTCTTT
-	-	TRBV6-5	TRBJ1-2	CASRGTNYYGYTF	TGTGCCAGCAGAGGGACAAACTACTATGGCTACACCTTC
-	-	TRBV28	TRBJ2-7	CASSSGPPSYEQYF	TGTGCCAGCAGTTCAGGTCCCCCCTCCTACGAGCAGTACTTC
-	TRBD1	TRBV15	TRBJ2-7	CATSRSGTGDEQYF	TGTGCCACCAGCAGATCAGGGACAGGGGACGAGCAGTACTTC
-	-	TRBV7-3	TRBJ2-2	CASSLTMAGDTGELFF	TGTGCCAGCAGCTTAACGATGGCAGGGGACACCGGGGAGCTGTTTTTT
-	-	TRBV7-2	TRBJ2-2	CASSYKQGVGELFF	TGTGCCAGCAGCTATAAACAGGGCGTCGGGGAGCTGTTTTTT
-	-	TRBV9	TRBJ1-6	CASSVGEGVNSPLHF	TGTGCCAGCAGCGTAGGTGAGGGAGTAAACTCACCCCTCCACTTT
-	-	TRBV29-1	TRBJ2-3	CSVGQNTDTQYF	TGCAGCGTTGGGCAGAACACAGATACGCAGTATTTT
-	-	TRBV30	TRBJ1-5	CAWSGDNSNQPQHF	TGTGCCTGGAGTGGGGACAATAGCAATCAGCCCCAGCATTTT
-	-	TRBV30	TRBJ1-4	CAWSPGWELFF	TGTGCCTGGAGCCCAGGGTGGGAACTGTTTTTT
-	TRBD1	TRBV7-8	TRBJ1-2	CASSSLGQRGQGNVDGYTF	TGTGCCAGCAGCTCATTGGGGCAGAGGGGACAGGGGAATGTGGATGGCTACACCTTC
-	TRBD1	TRBV7-2	TRBJ1-1	CASSLEAGGSAEAFF	TGTGCCAGCAGCTTAGAGGCAGGGGGCAGCGCTGAAGCTTTCTTT
-	TRBD1	TRBV7-9	TRBJ1-2	CASSHTGTGYGYTF	TGTGCCAGCAGCCACACCGGGACAGGCTATGGCTACACCTTC
-	-	TRBV6-5	TRBJ2-5	CASSSSGQAQETQYF	-
-	TRBD1	TRBV9	TRBJ2-2	CASSSGQARGGELFF	TGTGCCAGCAGCTCCGGACAGGCACGCGGCGGGGAGCTGTTTTTT
-	TRBD2	TRBV30	TRBJ2-2	CAWSSPWTSGGLGELFF	TGTGCCTGGAGTTCCCCCTGGACTAGCGGGGGGCTGGGGGAGCTGTTTTTT
-	TRBD2	TRBV5-4	TRBJ2-3	CASSGKGRRGAADTQYF	TGTGCCAGCAGCGGCAAGGGGAGGCGGGGGGCGGCAGATACGCAGTATTTT
few	-	TRBV9	TRBJ1-2	CASSVGPGGRGYYGYTF	TGTGCCAGCAGCGTAGGTCCTGGGGGCCGTGGGTACTATGGCTACACCTTC
-	-	TRBV24-1	TRBJ2-5	CATSDSRPTETQYF	TGTGCCACCAGTGACTCACGACCGACTGAGACCCAGTACTTC
-	-	TRBV9	TRBJ2-1	CASSVEGATNEQFF	TGTGCCAGCAGCGTAGAGGGAGCCACCAATGAGCAGTTCTTC
-	TRBD1	TRBV29-1	TRBJ1-2	CSHDRGGYTF	TGCAGCCATGACAGGGGTGGCTACACCTTC
-	TRBD1	TRBV4-2	TRBJ2-2	CASSQGKRGKDRERSNTGELFF	TGTGCCAGCAGCCAAGGAAAGAGGGGAAAGGACAGGGAAAGATCCAACACCGGGGAGCTGTTTTTT
once	TRBD2	TRBV4-2	TRBJ2-3	CASSQVGGTSGVGTDTQYF	TGTGCCAGCAGCCAAGTAGGCGGGACTAGCGGGGTTGGTACAGATACGCAGTATTTT
-	-	TRBV13	TRBJ2-4	CAPGGAKNIQYF	TGTGCTCCAGGGGGGGCCAAAAACATTCAGTACTTC
-	-	TRBV6-5	TRBJ1-3	CASSSGGIGVGNTIYF	TGTGCCAGCAGTTCCGGGGGAATCGGTGTCGGCAACACCATATATTTT
-	-	TRBV18	TRBJ1-5	CASSLTERGRGGNQPQHF	TGTGCCAGCTCACTCACGGAGCGGGGCCGGGGGGGCAATCAGCCCCAGCATTTT
-	-	TRBV7-2	TRBJ1-2	CASTGDISPRGYTF	TGTGCCAGCACCGGGGACATCTCTCCGAGGGGCTACACCTTC
-	TRBD1	TRBV11-2	TRBJ1-2	CASSFTGASYGYTF	TGTGCCAGCAGCTTTACAGGGGCTTCCTATGGCTACACCTTC
-	TRBD2	TRBV7-2	TRBJ2-5	CASSRTSAGTQYF	TGTGCCAGCAGCAGGACTAGCGCGGGGACCCAGTACTTC